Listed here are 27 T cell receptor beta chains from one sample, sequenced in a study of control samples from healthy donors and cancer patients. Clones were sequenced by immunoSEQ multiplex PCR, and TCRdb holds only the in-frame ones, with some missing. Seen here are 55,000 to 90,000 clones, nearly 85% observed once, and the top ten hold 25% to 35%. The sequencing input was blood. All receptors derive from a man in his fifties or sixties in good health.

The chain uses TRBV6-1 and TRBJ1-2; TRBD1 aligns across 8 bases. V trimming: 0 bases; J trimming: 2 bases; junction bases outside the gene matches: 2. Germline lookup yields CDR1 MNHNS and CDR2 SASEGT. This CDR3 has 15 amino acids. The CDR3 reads CASSEASGGNYGYTF. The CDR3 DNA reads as TGTGCCAGCAGTGAAGCGTCAGGGGGCAACTATGGCTACACCTTC.

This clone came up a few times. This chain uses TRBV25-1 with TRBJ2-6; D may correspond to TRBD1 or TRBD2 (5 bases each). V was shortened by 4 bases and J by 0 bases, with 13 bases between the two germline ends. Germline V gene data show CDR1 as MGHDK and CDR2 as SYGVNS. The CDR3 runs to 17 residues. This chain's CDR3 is CASSGLGPVSGANVLTF. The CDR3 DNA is TGTGCCAGCAGTGGATTGGGACCCGTCTCTGGGGCCAACGTCCTGACTTTC. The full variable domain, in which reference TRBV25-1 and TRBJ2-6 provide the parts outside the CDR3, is EADIYQTPRYLVIGTGKKITLECSQTMGHDKMYWYQQDPGMELHLIHYSYGVNSTEKGDLSSESTVSRIRTEHFPLTLESARPSHTSQYLCASSGLGPVSGANVLTFGAGSRLTVL.

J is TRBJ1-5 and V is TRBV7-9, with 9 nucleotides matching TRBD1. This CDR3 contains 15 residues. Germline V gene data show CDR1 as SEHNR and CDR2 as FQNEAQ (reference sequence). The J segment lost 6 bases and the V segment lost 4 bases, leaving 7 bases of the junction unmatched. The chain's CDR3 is CASSSDRGRGQPQHF. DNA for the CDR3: TGTGCCAGCAGCTCGGACAGGGGACGCGGTCAGCCCCAGCATTTT.

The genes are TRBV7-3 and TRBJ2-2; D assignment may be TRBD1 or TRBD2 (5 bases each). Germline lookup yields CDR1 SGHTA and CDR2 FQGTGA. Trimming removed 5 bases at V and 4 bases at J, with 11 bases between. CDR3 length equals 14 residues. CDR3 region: CASSPTRGTGELFF. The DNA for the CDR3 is TGTGCCAGCAGCCCTACTAGGGGCACCGGGGAGCTGTTTTTT.

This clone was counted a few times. The CDR3 is CASSLTTEAFF. The CDR3 region has the DNA TGTGCCAGCAGTTTAACCACTGAAGCTTTCTTT. This chain links TRBV12-3 or TRBV12-4 with TRBJ1-1; no clear D. V was cut by 2 bases and J by 4 bases, with 2 bases left in between. The CDR3 contains 11 residues.

CDR3 sequence reads: CATSFSRGGCQPQHF. In nucleotides, the CDR3 is TGTGCCACCAGTTTTAGTCGAGGGGGTTGTCAGCCCCAGCATTTT. J is TRBJ1-5 and V is TRBV24-1; possibly TRBD1 for D (6 bases). Germline loops: CDR1 KGHDR, CDR2 SFDVKD. There are 15 residues in the CDR3. Between the trimmed V and J ends, which lost 6 bases and 6 bases, there was a span of 17 bases.

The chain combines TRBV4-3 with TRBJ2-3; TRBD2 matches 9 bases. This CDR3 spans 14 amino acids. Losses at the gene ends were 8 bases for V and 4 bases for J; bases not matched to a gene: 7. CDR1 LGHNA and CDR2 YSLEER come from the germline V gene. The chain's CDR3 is CASSFKREADTQYF. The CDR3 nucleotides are TGCGCCAGCTCGTTCAAGCGGGAGGCAGATACGCAGTATTTT.

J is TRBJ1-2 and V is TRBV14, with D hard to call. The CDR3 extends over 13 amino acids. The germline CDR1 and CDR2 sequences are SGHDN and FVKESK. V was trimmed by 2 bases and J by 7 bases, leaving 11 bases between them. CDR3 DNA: TGTGCCAGCAGCCAATCCGCCCTGGGTGGCTACACCTTC. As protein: CASSQSALGGYTF. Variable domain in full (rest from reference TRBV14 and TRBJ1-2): EAGVTQFPSHSVIEKGQTVTLRCDPISGHDNLYWYRRVMGKEIKFLLHFVKESKQDESGMPNNRFLAERTGGTYSTLKVQPAELEDSGVYFCASSQSALGGYTFGSGTRLTVV.

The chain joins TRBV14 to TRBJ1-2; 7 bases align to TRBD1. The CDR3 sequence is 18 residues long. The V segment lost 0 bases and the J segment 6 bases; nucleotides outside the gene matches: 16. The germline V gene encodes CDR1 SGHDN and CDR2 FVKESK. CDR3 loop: CASSQDHSLEGARDGYTF. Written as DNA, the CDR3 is TGTGCCAGCAGCCAAGACCATTCTCTGGAGGGGGCAAGGGATGGCTACACCTTC.

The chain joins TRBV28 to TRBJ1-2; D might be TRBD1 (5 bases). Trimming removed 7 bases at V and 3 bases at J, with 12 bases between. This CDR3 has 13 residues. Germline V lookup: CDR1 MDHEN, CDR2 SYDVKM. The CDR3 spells CASTQEGYYGYTF. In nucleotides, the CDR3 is TGTGCCAGCACCCAAGAGGGGTACTATGGCTACACCTTC.

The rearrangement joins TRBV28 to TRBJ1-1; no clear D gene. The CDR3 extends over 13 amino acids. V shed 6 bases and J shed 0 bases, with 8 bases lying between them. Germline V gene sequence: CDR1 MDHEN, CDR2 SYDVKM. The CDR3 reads CASSPYLNTEAFF. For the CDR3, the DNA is TGTGCCAGCAGCCCGTACCTGAACACTGAAGCTTTCTTT.

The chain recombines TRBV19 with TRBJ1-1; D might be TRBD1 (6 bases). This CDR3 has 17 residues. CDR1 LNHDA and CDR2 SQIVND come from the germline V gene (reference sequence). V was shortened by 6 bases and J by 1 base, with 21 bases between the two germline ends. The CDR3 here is CASRETDKGHKNTEAFF. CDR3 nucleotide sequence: TGTGCCAGTAGGGAAACGGACAAGGGACACAAGAACACTGAAGCTTTCTTT.

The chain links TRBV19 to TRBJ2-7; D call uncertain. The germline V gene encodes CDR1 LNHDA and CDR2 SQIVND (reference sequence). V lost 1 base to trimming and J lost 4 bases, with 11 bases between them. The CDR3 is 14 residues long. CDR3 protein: CASSIALWEYEQYF. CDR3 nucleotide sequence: TGTGCCAGTAGTATAGCCCTCTGGGAATACGAGCAGTACTTC.

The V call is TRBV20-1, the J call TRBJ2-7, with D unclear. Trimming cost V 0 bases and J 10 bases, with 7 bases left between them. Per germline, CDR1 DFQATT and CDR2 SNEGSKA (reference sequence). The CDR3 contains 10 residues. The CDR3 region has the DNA TGCAGTGCTAGAGATGTGGGTCAGTACTTC. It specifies CSARDVGQYF.

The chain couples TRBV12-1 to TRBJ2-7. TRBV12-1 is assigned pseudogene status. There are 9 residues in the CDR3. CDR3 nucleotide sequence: TGTGCCAGAGGCTACGAGCAGTACTTC. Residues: CARGYEQYF.

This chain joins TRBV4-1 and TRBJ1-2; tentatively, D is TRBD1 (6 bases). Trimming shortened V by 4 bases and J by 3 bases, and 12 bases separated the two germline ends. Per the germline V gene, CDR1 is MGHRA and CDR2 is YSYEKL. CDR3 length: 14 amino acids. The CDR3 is CASSLTGRDYGYTF. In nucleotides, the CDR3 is TGCGCCAGCAGCCTTACAGGGAGGGACTATGGCTACACCTTC.

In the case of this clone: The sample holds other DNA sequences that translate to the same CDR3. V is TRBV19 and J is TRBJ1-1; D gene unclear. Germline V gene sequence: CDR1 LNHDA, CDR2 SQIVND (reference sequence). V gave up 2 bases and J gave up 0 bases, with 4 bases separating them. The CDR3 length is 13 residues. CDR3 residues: CASSITLNTEAFF. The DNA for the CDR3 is TGTGCCAGTAGTATAACGTTGAACACTGAAGCTTTCTTT.

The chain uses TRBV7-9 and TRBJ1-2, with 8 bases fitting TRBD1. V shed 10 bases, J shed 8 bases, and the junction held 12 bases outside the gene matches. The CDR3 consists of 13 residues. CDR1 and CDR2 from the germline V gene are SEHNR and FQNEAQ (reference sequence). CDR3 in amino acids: CATKPQGAVGYTF. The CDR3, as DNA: TGTGCCACCAAGCCCCAGGGGGCGGTGGGCTACACCTTC.

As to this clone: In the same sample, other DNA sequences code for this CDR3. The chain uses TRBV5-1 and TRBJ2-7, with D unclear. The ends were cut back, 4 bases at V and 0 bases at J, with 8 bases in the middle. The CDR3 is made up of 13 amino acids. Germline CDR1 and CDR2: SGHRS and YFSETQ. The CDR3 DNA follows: TGCGCCAGCAGCCCGACCCCCTCCTACGAGCAGTACTTC. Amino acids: CASSPTPSYEQYF.

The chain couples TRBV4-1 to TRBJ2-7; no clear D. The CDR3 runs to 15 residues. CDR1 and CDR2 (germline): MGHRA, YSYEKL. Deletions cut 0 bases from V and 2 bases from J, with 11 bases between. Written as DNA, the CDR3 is TGCGCCAGCAGCCAAGAGGTTAGCCGAACCTACGAGCAGTACTTC. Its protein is CASSQEVSRTYEQYF.

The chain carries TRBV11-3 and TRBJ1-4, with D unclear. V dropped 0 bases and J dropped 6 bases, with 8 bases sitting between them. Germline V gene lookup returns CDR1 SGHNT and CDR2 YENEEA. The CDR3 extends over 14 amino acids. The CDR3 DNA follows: TGTGCCAGCAGCTTAGACTTGAAGGATGAAAAACTGTTTTTT. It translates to CASSLDLKDEKLFF. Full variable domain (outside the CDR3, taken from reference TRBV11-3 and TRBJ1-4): EAGVVQSPRYKIIEKKQPVAFWCNPISGHNTLYWYLQNLGQGPELLIRYENEEAVDDSQLPKDRFSAERLKGVDSTLKIQPAELGDSAVYLCASSLDLKDEKLFFGSGTQLSVL.

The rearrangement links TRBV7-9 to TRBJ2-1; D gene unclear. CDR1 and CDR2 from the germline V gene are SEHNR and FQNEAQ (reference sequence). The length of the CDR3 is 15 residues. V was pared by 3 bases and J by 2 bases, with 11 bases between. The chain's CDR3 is CASSFLGTAYNEQFF. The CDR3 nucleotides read TGTGCCAGCAGCTTTCTCGGAACTGCCTACAATGAGCAGTTCTTC.

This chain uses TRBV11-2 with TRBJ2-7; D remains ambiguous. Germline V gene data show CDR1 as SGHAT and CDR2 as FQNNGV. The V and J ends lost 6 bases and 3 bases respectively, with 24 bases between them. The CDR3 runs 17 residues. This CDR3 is CASSKAPARQVYYEQYF. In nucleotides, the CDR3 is TGTGCCAGCAGTAAAGCTCCCGCCCGGCAGGTGTACTACGAGCAGTACTTC.

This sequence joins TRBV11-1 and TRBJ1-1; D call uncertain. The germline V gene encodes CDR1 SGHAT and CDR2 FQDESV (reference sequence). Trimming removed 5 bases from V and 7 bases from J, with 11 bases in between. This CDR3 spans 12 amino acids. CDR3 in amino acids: CASSRVWGEAFF. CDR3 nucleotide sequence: TGTGCCAGCAGCAGGGTATGGGGTGAAGCTTTCTTT. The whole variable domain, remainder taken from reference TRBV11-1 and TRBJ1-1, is EAEVAQSPRYKITEKSQAVAFWCDPISGHATLYWYRQILGQGPELLVQFQDESVVDDSQLPKDRFSAERLKGVDSTLKIQPAELGDSAMYLCASSRVWGEAFFGQGTRLTVV.

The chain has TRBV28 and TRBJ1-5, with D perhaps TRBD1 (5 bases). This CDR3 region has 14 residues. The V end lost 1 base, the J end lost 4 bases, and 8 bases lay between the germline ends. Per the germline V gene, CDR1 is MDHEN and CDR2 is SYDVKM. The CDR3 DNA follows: TGTGCCAGCAGTTTATCAGGGATTAATCAGCCCCAGCATTTT. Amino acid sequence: CASSLSGINQPQHF.

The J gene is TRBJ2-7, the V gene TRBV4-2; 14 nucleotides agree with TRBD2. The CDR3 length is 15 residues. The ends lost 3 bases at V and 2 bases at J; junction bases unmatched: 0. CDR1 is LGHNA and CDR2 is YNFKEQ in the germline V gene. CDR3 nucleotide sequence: TGTGCCAGCAGCCAGGGACTAGCGGGGGCCTACGAGCAGTACTTC. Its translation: CASSQGLAGAYEQYF.

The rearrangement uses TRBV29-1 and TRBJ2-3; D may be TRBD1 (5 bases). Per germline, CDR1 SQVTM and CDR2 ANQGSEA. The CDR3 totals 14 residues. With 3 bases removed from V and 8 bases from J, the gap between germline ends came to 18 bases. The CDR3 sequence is CSVEGQGVGGTQYF. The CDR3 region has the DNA TGCAGCGTTGAGGGGCAGGGCGTCGGTGGTACGCAGTATTTT.